The sequence of this TCR beta chain was determined in a study of tumor-infiltrating lymphocytes in oesophageal squamous cell carcinoma. In its sample, this clonotype was seen many times. TCRdb itself ran the PCR reads through MiXCR, one entry per CDR3 protein. The sample shows approximately 20,000 distinct CDR3 sequences, more than 35% of them seen only once. The CDR3 runs 13 residues. V shed 7 bases and J shed 6 bases, with 12 bases lying between them. This TCR derives from a male donor with esophageal squamous cell carcinoma. Sequencing was done on a sample of esophageal tumor tissue. This chain connects TRBV12-3 or TRBV12-4 to TRBJ2-2; possibly TRBD1 for D (5 bases). This chain's CDR3 is CASTPKGSGELFF. CDR3 nucleotides: TGTGCCAGCACCCCGAAGGGGTCCGGGGAGCTGTTTTTT.